This T cell receptor (beta chain) was profiled in a study of Graves' ophthalmopathy and Graves' hyperthyroidism. For repertoire sequencing, the TCR beta CDR3 regions were amplified from RNA transcripts. HTBI primers served in a first-round RT-PCR, which a second-round multiplex PCR followed. TCRdb reprocessed the multiplex PCR reads via MiXCR and lists one record per CDR3 protein. Altogether around 1.1 million distinct CDR3 sequences are present, about 35% being singletons, with the ten largest covering 11%. This CDR3 has 15 residues. Trimming shortened V by 3 bases and J by 1 base, and 10 bases separated the two germline ends. This clonotype has ten or more counts.

The TCR comes from an adult man with Graves' hyperthyroidism. The rearrangement links TRBV12-3 or TRBV12-4 to TRBJ1-5; no firm D call. Sequencing used peripheral blood or thyroid tissue (not recorded which). CDR3 sequence (DNA): TGTGCCAGCAGTTTGTGGCTAGGGAGCAATCAGCCCCAGCATTTT. It yields the protein CASSLWLGSNQPQHF.